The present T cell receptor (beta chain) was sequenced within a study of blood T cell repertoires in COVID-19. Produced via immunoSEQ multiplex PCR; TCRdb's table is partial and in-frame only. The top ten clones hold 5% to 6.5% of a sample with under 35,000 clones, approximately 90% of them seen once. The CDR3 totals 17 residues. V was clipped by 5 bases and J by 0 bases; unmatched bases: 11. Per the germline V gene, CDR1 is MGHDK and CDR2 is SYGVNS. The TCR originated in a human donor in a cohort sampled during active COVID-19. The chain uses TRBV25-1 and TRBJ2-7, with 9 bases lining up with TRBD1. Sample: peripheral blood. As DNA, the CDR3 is TGTGCCAGCAGTCCGACACGAGGACAGGGGTCCTCCTACGAGCAGTACTTC. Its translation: CASSPTRGQGSSYEQYF.